The clone carrying this T cell receptor (beta chain) was seen a single time. What it recognizes is unknown. Produced via immunoSEQ multiplex PCR; TCRdb's table is partial and in-frame only. The sample has around 20,000 clones, around 90% seen once; the top ten hold around 2.9%. This specimen belongs to a study of T cells in localized non-small cell lung cancer. Study-level results: Within adjacent lung there appeared a median approximately 60 of the top 100 tumor clones. Adjacent uninvolved lung had the highest clonality, suggesting focused antigen responses.

V lost 8 bases and J 6 bases, leaving 16 bases between the germline ends. Germline loops: CDR1 MNHEY, CDR2 SVGAGI. The CDR3 extends over 13 amino acids. The starting material was peripheral blood, obtained before any cancer treatment. The clonotype was recovered from a woman aged 40-70 years with stage I lung adenocarcinoma. The chain recombines TRBV6-5 with TRBJ1-1; D remains unclear. This chain's CDR3 is CASGSGLVPEAFF. CDR3 nucleotides: TGTGCCAGCGGGTCAGGTCTAGTTCCTGAAGCTTTCTTT.